Reported below is one TCR beta chain. Its antigen is not identified. This sample is drawn from a study of blood T cells in healthy people across ages. Study observations and caveats: Naive and antigen-experienced cells were not separated, limiting conclusive comparison.

The use of a sample-barcoded 5' primer and a J-beta primer mix characterized a second PCR of roughly 6 to 11 cycles. TCRdb reanalysed the 5' RACE reads using MiXCR and keeps one entry per CDR3 protein. The sample shows roughly 830,000 distinct CDR3 sequences, 55% to 65% of them seen only once. Germline CDR1 and CDR2: DFQATT and SNEGSKA (reference sequence). The V end lost 3 bases, the J end lost 5 bases, and 22 bases lay between the germline ends. The CDR3 is 16 residues long. The donors, aged about 6 to 90, were healthy Caucasians from Russia. The sequenced material came from blood. The TCR originated in a man aged 25 to 45 in good health. The V gene is TRBV20-1, the J gene TRBJ2-5; D perhaps matches TRBD1 (6 bases). This CDR3 is CSASGRTQGLEETQYF. Here the CDR3 DNA reads TGCAGTGCTAGTGGGCGTACTCAGGGGTTGGAGGAGACCCAGTACTTC.